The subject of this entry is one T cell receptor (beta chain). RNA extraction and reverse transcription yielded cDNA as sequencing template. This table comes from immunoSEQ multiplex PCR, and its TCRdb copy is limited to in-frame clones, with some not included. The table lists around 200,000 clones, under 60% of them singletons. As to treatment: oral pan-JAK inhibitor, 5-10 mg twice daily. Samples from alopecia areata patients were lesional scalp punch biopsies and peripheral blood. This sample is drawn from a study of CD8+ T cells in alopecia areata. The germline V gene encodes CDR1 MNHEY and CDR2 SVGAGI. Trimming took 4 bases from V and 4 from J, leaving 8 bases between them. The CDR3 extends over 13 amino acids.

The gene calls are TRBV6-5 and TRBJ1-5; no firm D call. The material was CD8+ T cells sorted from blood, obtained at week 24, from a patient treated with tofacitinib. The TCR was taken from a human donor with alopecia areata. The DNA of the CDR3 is TGTGCCAGCAGTTTTCATCAGAATCAGCCCCAGCATTTT. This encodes CASSFHQNQPQHF.